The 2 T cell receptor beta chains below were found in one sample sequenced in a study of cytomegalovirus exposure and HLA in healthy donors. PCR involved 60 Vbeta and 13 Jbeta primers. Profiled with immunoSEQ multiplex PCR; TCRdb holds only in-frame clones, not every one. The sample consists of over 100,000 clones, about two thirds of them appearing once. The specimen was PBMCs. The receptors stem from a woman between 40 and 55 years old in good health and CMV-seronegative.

The CDR3 DNA sequence: TGCGCCAGCAGCTTGAACCAGGGAGGCGCTGAAGCTTTCTTT. Translating it yields CASSLNQGGAEAFF. The rearrangement joins TRBV5-1 to TRBJ1-1, with D possibly being TRBD1 (5 bases). Germline CDR1 SGHRS, CDR2 YFSETQ. Trimming took 1 base from V and 6 from J, leaving 13 bases between them. The CDR3 consists of 14 residues.

The CDR3 sequence: CASSAMGGSGNTIYF. CDR3 DNA sequence: TGTGCCAGCAGCGCCATGGGAGGCTCTGGAAACACCATATATTTT. The chain has TRBV9 and TRBJ1-3; no reliable D call. Looked up from germline, CDR1 is SGDLS and CDR2 is YYNGEE. With 3 bases removed from V and 0 bases from J, the gap between germline ends came to 10 bases. The CDR3 contains 15 residues.